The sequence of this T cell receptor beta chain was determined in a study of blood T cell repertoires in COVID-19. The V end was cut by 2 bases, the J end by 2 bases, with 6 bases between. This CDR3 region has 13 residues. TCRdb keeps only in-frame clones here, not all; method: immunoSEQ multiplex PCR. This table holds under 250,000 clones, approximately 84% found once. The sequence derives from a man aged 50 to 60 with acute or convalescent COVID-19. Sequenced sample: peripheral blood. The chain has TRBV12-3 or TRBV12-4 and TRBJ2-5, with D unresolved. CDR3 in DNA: TGTGCCAGCAGTTTATACTTTCAAGAGACCCAGTACTTC. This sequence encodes CASSLYFQETQYF.